The next 27 T cell receptor beta chains were all read from a single sample in a study of blood T cell repertoires in COVID-19. Only in-frame clones appear in the TCRdb table, and some are missing; sequencing was by immunoSEQ multiplex PCR. The table lists over 250,000 clones, under 90% of them singletons. The sequenced sample consisted of peripheral blood. The receptors here all came from a woman aged 45-65 years who had recovered from COVID-19.

The table lists this clone with a few counts. The chain's CDR3 is CARSTIAGGTDTQYF. The DNA of the CDR3 is TGTGCCCGCTCGACTATAGCGGGGGGGACAGATACGCAGTATTTT. This sequence joins TRBV30 and TRBJ2-3; 11 bases line up with TRBD2. This CDR3 has 15 residues. Unmatched junction bases numbered 10, after V lost 8 bases and J lost 3 bases. CDR1 GTSNPN and CDR2 SVGIG come from the germline V gene (reference sequence).

V is TRBV7-9 and J is TRBJ2-1, with 8 bases lining up with TRBD2. Germline V gene data show CDR1 as SEHNR and CDR2 as FQNEAQ (reference sequence). There are 14 residues in the CDR3. The V gene end was trimmed by 6 bases and the J gene end by 7 bases; junction bases not matched to a gene: 8. The CDR3 coding sequence is TGTGCCAGCAGTGTCAGCGGGAGCTTAAATGAGCAGTTCTTC. Residues: CASSVSGSLNEQFF.

The chain joins TRBV28 to TRBJ2-7, with a tentative D call TRBD1 (6 bases). Germline CDR1 MDHEN, CDR2 SYDVKM. V gave up 4 bases and J gave up 6 bases, with 19 bases separating them. The CDR3 is 15 residues long. The CDR3, as DNA: TGTGCCAGCAGTTCCCACTACAGGGTAGGGGGCGAGCAGTACTTC. Translated: CASSSHYRVGGEQYF.

This chain joins TRBV28 and TRBJ1-5, with a weak D call TRBD1 (6 bases). V was cut by 5 bases and J by 1 base, with 15 bases left in between. This CDR3 spans 16 amino acids. CDR1 MDHEN and CDR2 SYDVKM come from the germline V gene. CDR3 region: CASSLLIGTSNQPQHF. The CDR3 DNA reads TGTGCCAGCAGTCTCCTAATTGGGACAAGCAATCAGCCCCAGCATTTT.

The V gene is TRBV28, the J gene TRBJ2-2; 8 bases fit TRBD2. From germline, CDR1 is MDHEN and CDR2 SYDVKM. The CDR3 loop spans 15 amino acids. The V segment lost 8 bases and the J segment 4 bases; nucleotides outside the gene matches: 9. CDR3 sequence reads: CASWGGAGVTGELFF. CDR3 coding DNA: TGTGCCAGCTGGGGGGGAGCGGGAGTCACCGGGGAGCTGTTTTTT.

The J gene is TRBJ2-7, the V gene TRBV6-5; 8 bases agree with TRBD1. CDR3 length: 14 amino acids. Germline trimming cut 9 bases from V and 5 bases from J; bases unmatched to any gene: 12. The germline gives CDR1 MNHEY, CDR2 SVGAGI. In nucleotides, the CDR3 is TGTGCCAGAAGGCCGGACAGGGAACACAACGAGCAGTACTTC. It encodes CARRPDREHNEQYF.

V is TRBV19 and J is TRBJ1-5, with D possibly matching TRBD1 (5 bases). The ends were cut back, 10 bases at V and 1 base at J, with 14 bases in the middle. The CDR3 covers 14 residues. Germline CDR1 is LNHDA and CDR2 is SQIVND (reference sequence). The CDR3 DNA is TGTGCCACTCGGGGGAGGGTGAGCAATCAGCCCCAGCATTTT. As protein: CATRGRVSNQPQHF.

This chain links TRBV9 with TRBJ2-5; possible D gene TRBD1, 6 bases. CDR3 length: 14 residues. The ends were cut back, 3 bases at V and 0 bases at J, with 9 bases in the middle. Germline CDR1 reads SGDLS; CDR2 reads YYNGEE. The CDR3 reads CASSAWDNQETQYF. The CDR3 coding sequence is TGTGCCAGCAGCGCCTGGGACAACCAAGAGACCCAGTACTTC.

The chain uses TRBV6-4 and TRBJ2-1; TRBD2 agrees at 11 bases. The CDR3 sequence is 15 residues long. Germline V CDR1 and CDR2: MRHNA, SNTAGT. Unmatched junction bases numbered 3, after V lost 3 bases and J lost 5 bases. The chain's CDR3 is CASSERTSGHNEQFF. For the CDR3, the DNA is TGTGCCAGCAGTGAAAGGACTAGCGGGCACAATGAGCAGTTCTTC.

This chain connects TRBV28 to TRBJ1-3; D call uncertain. The V gene's germline CDR1 is MDHEN and CDR2 SYDVKM. This CDR3 is 15 amino acids long. CDR3 DNA: TGTGTTCCCCTCATATTTGAATTAGCCGGAAACACCATATATTTT. This gives the protein CVPLIFELAGNTIYF.

The CDR3 loop is CASSLTLDPPYEQYF. The CDR3 nucleotides read TGTGCCAGCAGTTTGACATTGGATCCCCCCTACGAGCAGTACTTC. The V and J genes are TRBV6-5 and TRBJ2-7; D gene unclear. This CDR3 region has 15 residues. V dropped 4 bases and J dropped 2 bases, with 15 bases sitting between them. Germline V gene sequence: CDR1 MNHEY, CDR2 SVGAGI.

The genes are TRBV19 and TRBJ2-3; 7 bases agree with TRBD1. V dropped 4 bases and J dropped 1; count of bases not matched to a gene: 5. Germline V gene lookup returns CDR1 LNHDA and CDR2 SQIVND (reference sequence). This CDR3 spans 15 amino acids. This CDR3 reads CASSTGTARTDTQYF. The CDR3 DNA follows: TGTGCCAGTAGTACTGGGACAGCCCGCACAGATACGCAGTATTTT. The full variable domain, rest sourced from reference TRBV19 and TRBJ2-3, is DGGITQSPKYLFRKEGQNVTLSCEQNLNHDAMYWYRQDPGQGLRLIYYSQIVNDFQKGDIAEGYSVSREKKESFPLTVTSAQKNPTAFYLCASSTGTARTDTQYFGPGTRLTVL.

The chain uses TRBV28 and TRBJ1-2, with TRBD1 identical over 8 bases. Germline V gives CDR1 MDHEN, CDR2 SYDVKM. Germline trimming cut 6 bases from V and 0 bases from J; bases unmatched to any gene: 3. The CDR3 covers 14 residues. CDR3 in DNA: TGTGCCAGCAGGAGACAGGGGTCTAACTATGGCTACACCTTC. It yields the protein CASRRQGSNYGYTF.

This chain links TRBV7-8 with TRBJ2-2, with D possibly being TRBD1 (5 bases). V was pared by 2 bases and J by 5 bases, with 9 bases between. Germline loops: CDR1 SGHVS, CDR2 FQNEAQ. This CDR3 is built from 14 residues. The CDR3 loop reads CASSLQGRTGELFF. In nucleotides, the CDR3 is TGTGCCAGCAGCTTACAGGGAAGGACCGGGGAGCTGTTTTTT. The full variable domain, in which reference TRBV7-8 and TRBJ2-2 provide the parts outside the CDR3, is GAGVSQSPRYKVAKRGQDVALRCDPISGHVSLFWYQQALGQGPEFLTYFQNEAQLDKSGLPSDRFFAERPEGSVSTLKIQRTQQEDSAVYLCASSLQGRTGELFFGEGSRLTVL.

This chain connects TRBV5-4 to TRBJ2-2, with D maybe TRBD2 (5 bases). The CDR3 runs to 15 residues. V was clipped by 2 bases and J by 7 bases, with 15 bases between them. Per the germline V gene, CDR1 is SGHNT and CDR2 is YYREEE (reference sequence). CDR3 DNA: TGTGCCAGCAGCTTCTCCAGCGGAGTTAACGGGGAGCTGTTTTTT. Protein sequence: CASSFSSGVNGELFF.

This rearrangement joins TRBV7-9 to TRBJ1-5; 8 bases are shared with TRBD1. The CDR3 consists of 17 residues. Unmatched junction bases numbered 9, after V lost 5 bases and J lost 0 bases. Germline assignment: CDR1 SEHNR and CDR2 FQNEAQ (reference sequence). The CDR3, as DNA: TGTGCCAGCAGCCCGGGGCAGGGGGCCCCTAGCAATCAGCCCCAGCATTTT. Residues: CASSPGQGAPSNQPQHF.

This rearrangement joins TRBV11-2 to TRBJ2-1; a possible D gene is TRBD1 (6 bases). This CDR3 comprises 19 residues. V was trimmed by 0 bases and J by 0 bases, leaving 18 bases between them. CDR1 is SGHAT, CDR2 FQNNGV, per germline. CDR3 residues: CASSLDISGGLPSYNEQFF. CDR3 nucleotides: TGTGCCAGCAGCTTAGATATAAGTGGGGGCCTACCCTCCTACAATGAGCAGTTCTTC.

This clone was found a few times. The genes are TRBV4-1 and TRBJ1-1, with 9 bases identical to TRBD1. Germline CDR1 and CDR2: MGHRA and YSYEKL. J gave up 6 bases and V 1 base, and 15 bases lay outside the gene matches. CDR3 size: 18 residues. DNA of the CDR3: TGCGCCAGCAGCCAAGGGTCGGGGGACAGGGTTTTTTGGGCTGAAGCTTTCTTT. It codes for CASSQGSGDRVFWAEAFF.

This clone was recorded a few times. This chain joins TRBV19 and TRBJ1-1, with unresolved D. The CDR3 spans 13 residues. Trimming pared 5 bases from V and 7 bases from J, leaving 14 bases between. Germline V gene data show CDR1 as LNHDA and CDR2 as SQIVND (reference sequence). The DNA for the CDR3 is TGTGCCAGTAGTGCCCCCCCCGGGAGTGAAGCTTTCTTT. It encodes CASSAPPGSEAFF.

The rearrangement joins TRBV7-3 to TRBJ2-1; 11 bases align to TRBD1. V lost 5 bases to trimming and J lost 9 bases; unmatched junction nucleotides: 6. Germline V gene sequence: CDR1 SGHTA, CDR2 FQGTGA. This CDR3 is 14 amino acids long. In DNA, the CDR3 is TGTGCCAGCAGCCCGGACAGGGGGCGAGGTGAGCAGTTCTTC. Translating it yields CASSPDRGRGEQFF.

A few counts support this clone. The J gene is TRBJ1-6, the V gene TRBV2; D is uncertain. V lost 4 bases to trimming and J lost 5 bases, with 3 bases between them. The germline V gene encodes CDR1 SNHLY and CDR2 FYNNEI. This CDR3 is built from 12 residues. The CDR3 here is CASSVDNSPLHF. The CDR3 DNA sequence: TGTGCCAGCAGTGTCGATAATTCACCCCTCCACTTT.

The rearrangement links TRBV20-1 to TRBJ2-1, with D possibly being TRBD2 (5 bases). CDR1 is DFQATT and CDR2 is SNEGSKA in the germline V gene (reference sequence). The V and J ends lost 2 bases and 13 bases respectively, with 12 bases between them. The CDR3 consists of 11 residues. The CDR3 is CSARTSTKQFF. The DNA of the CDR3 is TGCAGTGCTAGAACTTCGACTAAACAGTTCTTC.

The chain uses TRBV6-5 and TRBJ1-2, with TRBD1 identical over 9 bases. Per germline, CDR1 MNHEY and CDR2 SVGAGI. The J segment lost 4 bases and the V segment lost 6 bases, leaving 3 bases of the junction unmatched. The CDR3 totals 13 residues. The CDR3 protein is CASRRDRAYGYTF. In DNA form, the CDR3 reads TGTGCCAGCAGACGGGACAGGGCCTATGGCTACACCTTC.

The chain combines TRBV7-2 with TRBJ2-3; 9 bases map to TRBD2. This CDR3 spans 17 amino acids. After removal of 0 bases from V and 4 bases from J, the junction contained 8 bases not matched to a gene. The germline V gene has CDR1 SGHTA and CDR2 FQGNSA. The CDR3 here is CASSLATGGGAADTQYF. CDR3 coding DNA: TGTGCCAGCAGCTTAGCGACGGGCGGGGGGGCCGCAGATACGCAGTATTTT.

This clone was detected only a few times. V usage is TRBV15 and J usage is TRBJ2-7; 7 nucleotides align to TRBD1. With 1 base clipped from V and 4 bases from J, the junction kept 7 bases outside the gene matches. Germline V gene sequence: CDR1 LNHNV, CDR2 YYDKDF (reference sequence). The CDR3 contains 15 residues. CDR3 bases: TGTGCCACCAGCAGAGGGACCGGGACAGATTACGAGCAGTACTTC. It translates to CATSRGTGTDYEQYF. Complete variable domain (other parts from reference TRBV15 and TRBJ2-7): DAMVIQNPRYQVTQFGKPVTLSCSQTLNHNVMYWYQQKSSQAPKLLFHYYDKDFNNEADTPDNFQSRRPNTSFCFLDIRSPGLGDTAMYLCATSRGTGTDYEQYFGPGTRLTVT.

The chain employs TRBV4-1 and TRBJ2-7, with 12 nucleotides matching TRBD2. The CDR3 runs to 16 residues. CDR1 is MGHRA, CDR2 YSYEKL, per germline. The trim removed 0 bases at V and 4 bases at J, leaving 4 bases unmatched. The DNA of the CDR3 is TGCGCCAGCAGCCAAGACCCTAGCGGGGGGGCATACGAGCAGTACTTC. This sequence encodes CASSQDPSGGAYEQYF.

This clone was detected once. The genes are TRBV2 and TRBJ1-2; D might be TRBD1 (5 bases). Germline V lookup: CDR1 SNHLY, CDR2 FYNNEI. V lost 3 bases and J lost 7, with 18 bases in between. The CDR3 consists of 15 residues. The CDR3 protein is CASSDVGRGVSGYTF. DNA for the CDR3: TGTGCCAGCAGTGACGTAGGGCGGGGGGTGAGTGGCTACACCTTC.